This TCR beta chain is from a study of vaccination and CD4 T cells after COVID-19. The wider study: Convalescent individuals numbered four females and six males, two being Hispanic.

A remark on this clonotype: The antigen remains unidentified.

With the Oncomine TCR Beta short-read assay, DNA from cultured CD4+ T cells was sequenced. MiXCR, run by TCRdb on the PCR reads, gives a single entry per CDR3 protein. The table records more than 12,000 distinct CDR3 sequences, roughly a fifth of them present only once. Treatment described: approximately 10-day PBMC culture with coronavirus spike peptide pools or control peptides (ViraFEST assay). ViraFEST used peptide pools to expand antigen-specific T cells before TCR sequencing. The V gene lost 0 bases and the J gene lost 7 bases, with 9 bases spanning the gap. The CDR3 spans 14 residues. The V gene's germline CDR1 is SGHDN and CDR2 FVKESK.

The chain recombines TRBV14 with TRBJ2-2; D not certain. The clonotype comes from a human donor who received a COVID-19 vaccine. Sequenced material: CD4+ T cells from blood, cultured in vitro, taken before SARS-CoV-2 vaccination. The CDR3 DNA sequence: TGTGCCAGCAGCCAAGATCGTGGTAGCGGGGAGCTGTTTTTT. Translation gives CASSQDRGSGELFF.